Listed here are 21 T cell receptor beta chains from one sample, sequenced in a study of T cells in Graves' hyperthyroidism and ophthalmopathy. The source material, RNA transcripts, was used to amplify TCR beta CDR3 regions. The TCR CDR3 was amplified in a first-round RT-PCR using the HTBI primer set. TCRdb recomputed calls from the multiplex PCR reads with MiXCR, one row per CDR3 protein. The sample shows approximately 370,000 distinct CDR3 sequences, roughly 17% of them seen only once. Sequences were obtained from blood. The receptors here all came from a woman in her 30s with Graves' hyperthyroidism that later progressed to Graves' ophthalmopathy.

The table lists this clonotype with many counts. This sequence joins TRBV25-1 and TRBJ2-7; D is uncertain. V shed 2 bases and J shed 0 bases, with 5 bases lying between them. The CDR3 length is 13 residues. The germline V gene encodes CDR1 MGHDK and CDR2 SYGVNS. The chain's CDR3 is CASSEQISYEQYF. The CDR3 DNA reads as TGTGCCAGCAGTGAACAGATCTCCTACGAGCAGTACTTC.

The chain links TRBV4-1 to TRBJ1-2, with a tentative D call TRBD1 (5 bases). V gave up 4 bases and J gave up 6 bases, with 18 bases separating them. CDR1 and CDR2 (germline): MGHRA, YSYEKL. The CDR3 has 15 amino acids. CDR3 coding DNA: TGCGCCAGCAGCCCAGCGGCCTGGGACTGGCATGGCTACACCTTC. Translating gives CASSPAAWDWHGYTF.

This chain links TRBV12-5 with TRBJ2-5; D gene unclear. Trimming took 1 base from V and 5 from J, leaving 8 bases between them. The CDR3 loop spans 13 amino acids. CDR1 is LGHNT and CDR2 is FRNRAP in the germline V gene. CDR3 DNA: TGTGCTAGTGGTTTGGGTAGGCGGGAGACCCAGTACTTC. As protein: CASGLGRRETQYF. The full variable domain, in which reference TRBV12-5 and TRBJ2-5 provide the parts outside the CDR3, is DARVTQTPRHKVTEMGQEVTMRCQPILGHNTVFWYRQTMMQGLELLAYFRNRAPLDDSGMPKDRFSAEMPDATLATLKIQPSEPRDSAVYFCASGLGRRETQYFGPGTRLLVL.

This clonotype was counted once. The chain combines TRBV5-1 with TRBJ2-3, with 7 bases that match TRBD1. The tail of the sequence fits TRBJ1-5 better, so the J call may be wrong. The CDR3 contains 14 residues. Germline V gives CDR1 SGHRS, CDR2 YFSETQ. CDR3 bases: TGCGCCAGCAGCTTCGACAGGGTGCCAGATACGCAGCATTTT. Its protein is CASSFDRVPDTQHF.

This clonotype was counted a few times. The chain links TRBV2 to TRBJ1-5, with no clear D. CDR3 length equals 15 residues. V was pared by 5 bases and J by 4 bases, with 15 bases between. Germline-derived CDR1 and CDR2 are SNHLY and FYNNEI. CDR3: CASSPTEIVNQPQHF. The DNA for the CDR3 is TGTGCCAGCAGTCCTACAGAAATCGTTAATCAGCCCCAGCATTTT.

In its sample, this clonotype was seen many times. The chain has TRBV28 and TRBJ1-4, with D possibly matching TRBD1 (5 bases). V shed 8 bases and J shed 7 bases, with 23 bases lying between them. The germline V gene encodes CDR1 MDHEN and CDR2 SYDVKM. This CDR3 spans 16 amino acids. The CDR3 DNA follows: TGTGCCAGCGGGACGAGGGCCTGGTATGAATCTGAAAAACTGTTTTTT. It encodes CASGTRAWYESEKLFF.

The chain's CDR3 is CASSDSVFTGQGIHEQYF. The CDR3 nucleotides are TGTGCCAGCAGTGATAGTGTATTTACGGGACAGGGGATCCACGAGCAGTACTTC. The chain is built from TRBV2 and TRBJ2-7; TRBD1 matches 10 bases. CDR3 length equals 18 residues. Germline lookup yields CDR1 SNHLY and CDR2 FYNNEI. J lost 5 bases, V lost 3 bases, and 16 bases had no gene match.

At least ten counts were recorded for this clonotype. The V gene is TRBV3-1, the J gene TRBJ1-1; 9 bases align to TRBD1. The V gene end was trimmed by 4 bases and the J gene end by 5 bases; junction bases not matched to a gene: 5. From germline, CDR1 is LGHDT and CDR2 YNNKEL (reference sequence). This CDR3 spans 14 amino acids. Here the CDR3 reads CASSRTGDRTEAFF. CDR3 coding DNA: TGTGCCAGCAGCCGGACAGGGGATAGGACTGAAGCTTTCTTT.

This clonotype was seen many times. This chain connects TRBV20-1 to TRBJ2-7; D is perhaps TRBD1 (5 bases). Germline lookup yields CDR1 DFQATT and CDR2 SNEGSKA (reference sequence). V dropped 5 bases and J dropped 1 base, with 18 bases sitting between them. CDR3 length equals 15 residues. The CDR3: CSAPRAGYVSYEQYF. CDR3 sequence (DNA): TGCAGTGCTCCCCGGGCAGGGTACGTTTCCTACGAGCAGTACTTC.

The V call is TRBV19, the J call TRBJ1-2, with D unclear. Germline values: CDR1 LNHDA, CDR2 SQIVND (reference sequence). The ends were cut back, 4 bases at V and 4 bases at J, with 13 bases in the middle. The CDR3 sequence is 14 residues long. The CDR3 reads CASSNLPGSYGYTF. CDR3 bases: TGTGCCAGTAGTAACCTGCCGGGAAGCTATGGCTACACCTTC.

The rearrangement uses TRBV4-1 and TRBJ2-3; 10 bases align to TRBD2. The CDR3 is 19 residues long. Germline CDR1 and CDR2: MGHRA and YSYEKL. The trim removed 1 base at V and 2 bases at J, leaving 12 bases unmatched. Here the CDR3 DNA reads TGCGCCAGCAGCCAAGCCCCTAGCGGGGGATATCGTGACACAGATACGCAGTATTTT. It yields the protein CASSQAPSGGYRDTDTQYF.

This clonotype was counted at least ten times. The chain combines TRBV10-1 with TRBJ1-1; perhaps TRBD1 as D (6 bases). This CDR3 has 16 amino acids. Per germline, CDR1 WNHNN and CDR2 SYGVQD (reference sequence). The V end was cut by 2 bases, the J end by 1 base, with 14 bases between. CDR3 DNA sequence: TGCGCCAGCAGTGAGGTGAAGGGAGGGGGGAACACTGAAGCTTTCTTT. Protein product: CASSEVKGGGNTEAFF.

This clonotype showed up many times. V gene TRBV7-8 combines with J gene TRBJ2-7; 9 positions match TRBD2. The CDR3 has 17 amino acids. V gave up 5 bases and J gave up 3 bases; unmatched junction bases: 14. CDR1 is SGHVS and CDR2 is FQNEAQ in the germline V gene. DNA for the CDR3: TGTGCCAGCAGCCAAAGTGGACTAGCGTGGTTCCGCTACGAGCAGTACTTC. Amino acids: CASSQSGLAWFRYEQYF.

There are many counts of this clonotype. The chain links TRBV10-3 to TRBJ2-1, with D perhaps given as TRBD1 or TRBD2 (5 bases each). CDR3 length: 15 residues. V was shortened by 0 bases and J by 8 bases, with 14 bases between the two germline ends. Germline V gene lookup returns CDR1 ENHRY and CDR2 SYGVKD. For the CDR3, the DNA is TGTGCCATCAGTGAGTCGGGTACCCGGGGCCATGAGCAGTTCTTC. It yields the protein CAISESGTRGHEQFF.

This clonotype was seen ten or more times. V gene TRBV2 combines with J gene TRBJ2-1; tentatively, D is TRBD2 (7 bases). CDR3 size: 15 residues. Germline CDR1 and CDR2: SNHLY and FYNNEI. V was shortened by 9 bases and J by 6 bases, with 21 bases between the two germline ends. The CDR3 DNA follows: TGTGCCAGGACTAAAGGGGGGGCCAGGAGCAATGAGCAGTTCTTC. Protein: CARTKGGARSNEQFF. The full variable domain, in which reference TRBV2 and TRBJ2-1 provide the parts outside the CDR3, is EPEVTQTPSHQVTQMGQEVILRCVPISNHLYFYWYRQILGQKVEFLVSFYNNEISEKSEIFDDQFSVERPDGSNFTLKIRSTKLEDSAMYFCARTKGGARSNEQFFGPGTRLTVL.

The table lists this clonotype with many counts. V usage is TRBV29-1 and J usage is TRBJ2-3; D gene uncertain. The CDR3 loop spans 14 amino acids. Germline CDR1 SQVTM, CDR2 ANQGSEA. Trimming removed 0 bases at V and 0 bases at J, with 7 bases between. The CDR3 coding sequence is TGCAGCGTTGAAGATAGAGGTAGCACAGATACGCAGTATTTT. Translating it yields CSVEDRGSTDTQYF.

Concerning this clonotype itself: With a much larger clone just one base away, this may be a read error. The rearrangement links TRBV6-2 or TRBV6-3 to TRBJ2-7; D is undetermined. The CDR3 is 11 residues long. Germline loops: CDR1 MNHEY, CDR2 SVGEGT. The DNA for the CDR3 is TGTGTCCGAAAAATGACCTACGAGCAGTACTTC. It specifies CVRKMTYEQYF.

At least ten counts were recorded for this clonotype. This sequence joins TRBV12-3 or TRBV12-4 and TRBJ1-6, with D uncertain. Trimming pared 1 base from V and 4 bases from J, leaving 2 bases between. The CDR3 runs 13 residues. The chain's CDR3 is CASSLGYNSPLHF. The CDR3 DNA reads as TGTGCCAGCAGTTTAGGGTATAATTCACCCCTCCACTTT.

This clonotype was picked up many times. The CDR3 loop is CSARSTLSSYEQYF. CDR3 DNA: TGCAGTGCTAGATCTACACTTAGCTCCTACGAGCAGTACTTC. The chain couples TRBV20-1 to TRBJ2-7; no clear D gene. Trimming removed 2 bases at V and 0 bases at J, with 11 bases between. The germline V gene encodes CDR1 DFQATT and CDR2 SNEGSKA (reference sequence). The CDR3 runs to 14 residues.

The genes are TRBV28 and TRBJ1-1, with D possibly being TRBD1 (6 bases). V was pared by 6 bases and J by 5 bases, with 13 bases between. This CDR3 contains 13 residues. Germline CDR1 and CDR2: MDHEN and SYDVKM. Written as DNA, the CDR3 is TGTGCCAGCAGGACACCAGGGGTTACTGAAGCTTTCTTT. It codes for CASRTPGVTEAFF.

This clonotype was seen many times. V and J are TRBV7-9 and TRBJ1-5; 9 bases align to TRBD1. The germline CDR1 and CDR2 sequences are SEHNR and FQNEAQ (reference sequence). This CDR3 comprises 15 residues. Losses at the gene ends were 4 bases for V and 4 bases for J; bases not matched to a gene: 5. CDR3 region: CASSWGTGQNQPQHF. CDR3 nucleotides: TGTGCCAGCAGCTGGGGGACAGGGCAAAATCAGCCCCAGCATTTT.